Listed below are T cell receptor beta chains from one sample, sequenced in a study of blood T cell repertoires in COVID-19. The method was immunoSEQ multiplex PCR; TCRdb's version includes in-frame clones alone and lacks a portion of them. The table includes roughly 250,000 clones, approximately 88% detected once. Input material: PBMCs or T cells enriched from blood (not recorded which). These receptors were obtained from a middle-aged woman with acute COVID-19. Both conserved end residues are part of each CDR3. D genes are given only for firm matches. The size of a clone is reported for some rows only, either as once, few or many, or as a class for expanded clones.

d_gene	v_gene	abundance	j_gene	CDR3aa	CDR3nt
TRBD1	TRBV7-2	-	TRBJ1-2	CASSPRQGIEDYGYTF	TGTGCCAGCAGCCCCCGACAGGGGATAGAAGACTATGGCTACACCTTC
-	TRBV28	-	TRBJ2-7	CASSLQGSSYEQYF	TGTGCCAGCAGTCTACAGGGATCCTCCTACGAGCAGTACTTC
-	TRBV7-8	-	TRBJ1-2	CASSHRTGVKGYTF	TGTGCCAGCAGTCATCGGACCGGGGTTAAGGGCTACACCTTC
TRBD1	TRBV10-2	-	TRBJ1-3	CASSEQGARGNTIYF	TGCGCCAGCAGTGAGCAGGGGGCCCGTGGAAACACCATATATTTT
-	TRBV28	-	TRBJ1-2	CASSSSIGYTF	TGTGCCAGCAGTTCCTCTATTGGCTACACCTTC
TRBD2	TRBV30	-	TRBJ2-7	CAWSKRTSGEQYF	TGTGCCTGGAGCAAGCGGACTAGCGGCGAGCAGTACTTC
TRBD2	TRBV12-5	-	TRBJ2-3	CASGPVLAASTDTQYF	TGTGCTAGTGGTCCAGTACTAGCGGCTAGCACAGATACGCAGTATTTT
-	TRBV5-1	-	TRBJ1-2	CASSSRTDFYGYTF	TGCGCCAGCAGCTCTCGGACAGACTTCTATGGCTACACCTTC
-	TRBV28	-	TRBJ1-6	CASSHSGRGSYNSPLHF	TGTGCCAGCAGCCACTCGGGGAGAGGCTCCTATAATTCACCCCTCCACTTT
-	TRBV7-9	-	TRBJ2-1	CASSLGQLRDPAFF	TGTGCCAGCAGCTTGGGACAACTCCGGGACCCTGCGTTCTTC
TRBD1	TRBV7-9	-	TRBJ2-6	CASSLLGTGRSGANVLTF	TGTGCCAGCAGCTTACTGGGGACAGGGCGCTCTGGGGCCAACGTCCTGACTTTC
-	TRBV7-2	-	TRBJ1-1	CASSLVGVPSEAFF	TGTGCCAGCAGCTTAGTAGGGGTACCCAGTGAAGCTTTCTTT
-	TRBV28	-	TRBJ1-1	CASSLEGNTEAFF	TGTGCCAGCAGTTTGGAGGGGAACACTGAAGCTTTCTTT
-	TRBV30	-	TRBJ2-3	CAWSWSGTDTQYF	TGTGCCTGGAGTTGGAGCGGGACAGATACGCAGTATTTT
-	TRBV29-1	few	TRBJ1-1	CSVAPGGGMNTEAFF	TGCAGCGTTGCCCCGGGCGGGGGGATGAACACTGAAGCTTTCTTT
-	TRBV7-3	-	TRBJ1-1	CASSLNAGGTTEAFF	TGTGCCAGCAGCTTAAATGCGGGCGGGACCACTGAAGCTTTCTTT
-	TRBV27	-	TRBJ1-1	CASSLYRLNTEAFF	TGTGCCAGCAGTTTATACAGATTAAACACTGAAGCTTTCTTT
TRBD1	TRBV7-9	-	TRBJ1-1	CASSLLGQGIGGEAFF	TGTGCCAGCAGCTTACTAGGACAGGGAATTGGAGGGGAAGCTTTCTTT
TRBD2	TRBV11-3	once	TRBJ2-6	CASSLLAGDSGANVLTF	TGTGCCAGCAGCTTGCTAGCGGGGGACTCTGGGGCCAACGTCCTGACTTTC
-	TRBV4-1	-	TRBJ1-2	CASSQEGQGNYGYTF	TGCGCCAGCAGCCAAGAGGGCCAGGGTAACTATGGCTACACCTTC
TRBD2	TRBV6-5	-	TRBJ2-5	CASSWGLGETQYF	TGTGCCAGCAGTTGGGGACTAGGAGAGACCCAGTACTTC
TRBD1	TRBV28	-	TRBJ1-3	CASRVQGSGNTIYF	TGTGCCAGCAGGGTACAGGGGTCTGGAAACACCATATATTTT
TRBD1	TRBV18	-	TRBJ1-4	CASSSGQPNEKLFF	TGTGCCAGCTCCTCGGGACAGCCAAATGAAAAACTGTTTTTT
TRBD1	TRBV24-1	-	TRBJ2-6	CATSDPRPQGAGANVLTF	TGTGCCACCAGTGATCCGCGACCCCAGGGGGCTGGGGCCAACGTCCTGACTTTC
TRBD1	TRBV2	-	TRBJ2-7	CASSVDRANYEQYF	TGTGCCAGCAGCGTTGACAGGGCAAACTACGAGCAGTACTTC
-	TRBV7-9	once	TRBJ1-2	CASSLGQIGYTF	TGTGCCAGCAGCCTTGGACAGATCGGCTACACCTTC
-	TRBV5-1	-	TRBJ2-3	CASSLQSQGSRGGDTQYF	TGCGCCAGCAGCTTGCAATCACAGGGGTCCCGAGGGGGGGATACGCAGTATTTT
TRBD2	TRBV5-6	few	TRBJ2-1	CASNRGVEQFF	TGTGCCAGCAATCGGGGGGTTGAGCAGTTCTTC
-	TRBV3-1/TRBV3-2	few	TRBJ2-7	CASSPSLGAPSSYEQYF	TGTGCCAGCAGCCCGTCACTAGGTGCCCCTAGCTCCTACGAGCAGTACTTC
-	TRBV11-2	-	TRBJ2-5	CASSPSVRETQYF	TGTGCCAGCAGCCCCTCCGTTCGGGAGACCCAGTACTTC
TRBD1	TRBV5-1	-	TRBJ1-5	CASSLQGAEQPQHF	TGCGCCAGCAGCTTACAGGGGGCAGAACAGCCCCAGCATTTT
TRBD2	TRBV5-1	-	TRBJ2-5	CASSLNQLAGGGETQYF	TGCGCCAGCAGCTTGAACCAACTAGCGGGAGGGGGGGAGACCCAGTACTTC
-	TRBV3-1/TRBV3-2	-	TRBJ2-5	CASSQDPPAGAPYF	TGTGCCAGCAGCCAAGATCCTCCCGCGGGGGCTCCGTACTTC
TRBD2	TRBV30	-	TRBJ2-1	CACLSGRWDEQFF	TGTGCCTGTTTGAGCGGGAGGTGGGATGAGCAGTTCTTC
TRBD2	TRBV10-1	-	TRBJ2-1	CASSARTSLTLYNEQFF	TGCGCCAGCAGTGCCCGGACTAGCCTAACCCTTTACAATGAGCAGTTCTTC
TRBD2	TRBV29-1	-	TRBJ2-2	CSVALAGGPIGELFF	TGCAGCGTGGCACTAGCGGGAGGGCCAATCGGGGAGCTGTTTTTT
-	TRBV6-2/TRBV6-3	-	TRBJ1-2	CASSARGGAHGYTF	TGTGCCAGCAGCGCACGAGGAGGGGCGCATGGCTACACCTTC